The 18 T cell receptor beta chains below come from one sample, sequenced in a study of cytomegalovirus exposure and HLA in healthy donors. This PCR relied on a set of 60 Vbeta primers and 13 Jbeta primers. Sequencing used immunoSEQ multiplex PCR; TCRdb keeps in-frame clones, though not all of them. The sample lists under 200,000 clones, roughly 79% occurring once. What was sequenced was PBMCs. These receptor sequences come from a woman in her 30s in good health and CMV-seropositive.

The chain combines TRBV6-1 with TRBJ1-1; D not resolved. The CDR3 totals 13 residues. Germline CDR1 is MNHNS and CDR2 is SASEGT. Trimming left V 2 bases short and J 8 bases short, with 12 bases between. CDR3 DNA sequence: TGTGCCAGCAGTGAATACCAGGTAACCGAAGCTTTCTTT. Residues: CASSEYQVTEAFF.

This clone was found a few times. The CDR3 DNA sequence: TGCGCCAGCAGCTTGGAGGGGTATCCCGCCTACGAGCAGTACTTC. It encodes CASSLEGYPAYEQYF. The chain couples TRBV5-1 to TRBJ2-7, with D possibly being TRBD1 (5 bases). The CDR3 has 15 residues. The V end was cut by 0 bases, the J end by 2 bases, with 12 bases between. Per germline, CDR1 SGHRS and CDR2 YFSETQ.

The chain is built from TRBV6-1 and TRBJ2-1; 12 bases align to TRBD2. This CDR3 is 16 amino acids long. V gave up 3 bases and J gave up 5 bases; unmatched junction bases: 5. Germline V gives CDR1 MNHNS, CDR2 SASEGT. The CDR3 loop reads CASSDPLAGGNNEQFF. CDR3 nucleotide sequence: TGTGCCAGCAGTGACCCACTAGCGGGAGGTAACAATGAGCAGTTCTTC.

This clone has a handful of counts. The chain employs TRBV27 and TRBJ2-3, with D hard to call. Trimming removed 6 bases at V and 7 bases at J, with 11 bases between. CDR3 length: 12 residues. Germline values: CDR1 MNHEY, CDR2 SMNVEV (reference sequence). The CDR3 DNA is TGTGCCAGCAGCCCAAACTCAAATACGCAGTATTTT. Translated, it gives CASSPNSNTQYF.

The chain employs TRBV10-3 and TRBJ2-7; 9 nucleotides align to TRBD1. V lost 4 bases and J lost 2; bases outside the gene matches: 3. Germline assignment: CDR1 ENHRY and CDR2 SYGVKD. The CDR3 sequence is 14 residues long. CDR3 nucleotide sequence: TGTGCCATCAGTGGTGACAGGGGGACCTACGAGCAGTACTTC. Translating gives CAISGDRGTYEQYF.

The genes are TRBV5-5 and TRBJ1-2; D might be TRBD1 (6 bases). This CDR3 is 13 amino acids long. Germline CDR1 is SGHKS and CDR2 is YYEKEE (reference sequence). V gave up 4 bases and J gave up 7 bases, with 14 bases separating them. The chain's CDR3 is CASSRIKGGGYTF. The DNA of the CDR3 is TGTGCCAGCAGCCGAATAAAAGGGGGTGGCTACACCTTC.

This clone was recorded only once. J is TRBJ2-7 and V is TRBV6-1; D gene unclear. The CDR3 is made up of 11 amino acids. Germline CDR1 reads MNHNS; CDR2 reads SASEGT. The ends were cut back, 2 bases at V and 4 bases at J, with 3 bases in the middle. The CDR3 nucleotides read TGTGCCAGCAGTGAACATTACGAGCAGTACTTC. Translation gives CASSEHYEQYF.

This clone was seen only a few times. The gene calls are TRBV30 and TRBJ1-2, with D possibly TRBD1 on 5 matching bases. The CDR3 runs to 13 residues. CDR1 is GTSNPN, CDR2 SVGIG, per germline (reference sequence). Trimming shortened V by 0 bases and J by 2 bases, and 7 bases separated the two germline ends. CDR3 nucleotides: TGTGCCTGGAGTGTAGGGGTGAACTATGGCTACACCTTC. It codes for CAWSVGVNYGYTF.

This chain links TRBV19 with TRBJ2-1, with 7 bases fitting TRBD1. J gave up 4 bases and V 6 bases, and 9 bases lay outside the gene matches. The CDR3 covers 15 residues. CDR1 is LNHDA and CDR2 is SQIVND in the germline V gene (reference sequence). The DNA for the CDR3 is TGTGCCAGTAGACGGACAGGTATGGGATACAATGAGCAGTTCTTC. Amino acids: CASRRTGMGYNEQFF.

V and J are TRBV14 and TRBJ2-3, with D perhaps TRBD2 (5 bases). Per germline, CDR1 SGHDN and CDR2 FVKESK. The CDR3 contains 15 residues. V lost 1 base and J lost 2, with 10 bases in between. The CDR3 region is CASSQVTGYTDTQYF. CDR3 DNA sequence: TGTGCCAGCAGCCAAGTAACGGGATACACAGATACGCAGTATTTT.

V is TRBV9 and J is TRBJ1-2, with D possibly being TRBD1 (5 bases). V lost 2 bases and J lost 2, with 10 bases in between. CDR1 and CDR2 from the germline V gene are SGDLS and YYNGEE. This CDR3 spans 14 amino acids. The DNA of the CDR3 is TGTGCCAGCAGCGTGACTGGGGCGAACTATGGCTACACCTTC. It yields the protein CASSVTGANYGYTF.

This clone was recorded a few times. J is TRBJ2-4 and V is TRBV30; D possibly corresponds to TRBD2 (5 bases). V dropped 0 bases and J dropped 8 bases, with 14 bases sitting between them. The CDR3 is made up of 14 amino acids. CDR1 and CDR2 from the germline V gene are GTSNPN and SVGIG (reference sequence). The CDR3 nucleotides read TGTGCCTGGAGTGTACGAGGAGGAGTACACATTCAGTACTTC. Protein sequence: CAWSVRGGVHIQYF. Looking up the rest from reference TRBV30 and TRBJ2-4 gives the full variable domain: SQTIHQWPATLVQPVGSPLSLECTVEGTSNPNLYWYRQAAGRGLQLLFYSVGIGQISSEVPQNLSASRPQDRQFILSSKKLLLSDSGFYLCAWSVRGGVHIQYFGAGTRLSVL.

CDR3 region: CASSLIGTANTGELFF. CDR3 DNA: TGTGCCAGCAGCTTAATCGGGACAGCTAACACCGGGGAGCTGTTTTTT. The gene calls are TRBV5-5 and TRBJ2-2; TRBD1 aligns across 7 bases. Germline V gives CDR1 SGHKS, CDR2 YYEKEE (reference sequence). Trimming removed 2 bases from V and 2 bases from J; junction bases left unmatched: 6. The CDR3 runs 16 residues.

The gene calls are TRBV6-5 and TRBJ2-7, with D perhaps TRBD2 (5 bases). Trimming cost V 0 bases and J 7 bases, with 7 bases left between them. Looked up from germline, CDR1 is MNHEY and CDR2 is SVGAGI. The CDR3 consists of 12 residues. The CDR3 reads CASSYSGGEQYF. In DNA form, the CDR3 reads TGTGCCAGCAGTTACTCTGGCGGGGAGCAGTACTTC.

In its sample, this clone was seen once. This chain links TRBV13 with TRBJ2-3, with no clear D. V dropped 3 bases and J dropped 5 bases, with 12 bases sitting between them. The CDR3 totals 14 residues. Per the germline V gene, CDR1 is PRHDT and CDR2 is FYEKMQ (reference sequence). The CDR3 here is CASSFSPTVDTQYF. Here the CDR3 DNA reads TGTGCCAGCAGCTTTTCCCCAACAGTAGATACGCAGTATTTT. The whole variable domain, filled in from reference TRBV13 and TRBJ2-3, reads AAGVIQSPRHLIKEKRETATLKCYPIPRHDTVYWYQQGPGQDPQFLISFYEKMQSDKGSIPDRFSAQQFSDYHSELNMSSLELGDSALYFCASSFSPTVDTQYFGPGTRLTVL.

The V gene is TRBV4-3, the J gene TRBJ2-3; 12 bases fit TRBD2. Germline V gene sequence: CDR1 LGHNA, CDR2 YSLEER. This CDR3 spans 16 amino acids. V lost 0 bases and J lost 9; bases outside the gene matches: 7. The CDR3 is CASSQDPLAGGRTQYF. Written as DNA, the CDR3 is TGCGCCAGCAGCCAAGATCCGCTAGCGGGGGGGCGGACGCAGTATTTT.

CDR3 amino acids: CASSFIEGANTEAFF. As DNA, the CDR3 is TGTGCCAGCAGTTTTATAGAGGGGGCGAACACTGAAGCTTTCTTT. V is TRBV27 and J is TRBJ1-1, with 7 positions matching TRBD1. Germline lookup yields CDR1 MNHEY and CDR2 SMNVEV (reference sequence). This CDR3 comprises 15 residues. J lost 1 base, V lost 3 bases, and 5 bases had no gene match.

The CDR3 DNA follows: TGTGCCAGCAGCTTGTGGGTAGCGGGCGGGGGTAACAATGAGCAGTTCTTC. Residues: CASSLWVAGGGNNEQFF. The gene calls are TRBV5-4 and TRBJ2-1, with TRBD2 identical over 7 bases. The J segment lost 5 bases and the V segment lost 1 base, leaving 12 bases of the junction unmatched. The CDR3 extends over 17 amino acids. Germline-derived CDR1 and CDR2 are SGHNT and YYREEE (reference sequence).